This TCR beta chain was identified during a study of control samples from healthy donors and cancer patients. Here immunoSEQ multiplex PCR was the method, and the copy in TCRdb shows in-frame clones only, minus some. The sample comprises about 150,000 clones, over 90% of which are singletons, and under 2.5% rests with the top ten. The CDR3 spans 13 residues. Germline V gene lookup returns CDR1 SGHVS and CDR2 FQNEAQ. Trimming removed 2 bases at V and 3 bases at J, with 5 bases between. This receptor was identified in a man aged 50 to 60 in good health. The sample taken for sequencing was blood. The chain combines TRBV7-8 with TRBJ1-3; D call uncertain. The CDR3 loop reads CASSLSFGNTIYF. The CDR3 bases are TGTGCCAGCAGCTTATCATTTGGAAACACCATATATTTT.